This T cell receptor beta chain is from a study of blood T cell repertoires in COVID-19. The overall study: Samples of COVID-19 (acute and convalescent) were obtained from the United States, Italy and Spain. T cells, B-cell-depleted T cells, or PBMCs provided the cDNA or gDNA that served as material.

The CDR3 spans 13 residues. Trimming shortened V by 5 bases and J by 7 bases, and 12 bases separated the two germline ends. The V gene's germline CDR1 is LNHDA and CDR2 SQIVND (reference sequence). This clone was seen just once. In the original analysis: Amplification of reference gene primers provided the estimated nucleated cell counts. The table came from immunoSEQ multiplex PCR; TCRdb's copy has only in-frame clones and leaves some out. That table is the source of V, J and clone size, and D and trimming were worked out from the DNA. Of a few hundred thousand clones in the sample, around 84% were seen once.

The V and J genes are TRBV19 and TRBJ2-1; D may be TRBD1 (6 bases). The sequencing sample was made of peripheral blood. The TCR sequence derives from a woman between 18 and 30 years old with acute or convalescent COVID-19. CDR3 in amino acids: CASSLQGRNEQFF. In nucleotides, the CDR3 is TGTGCCAGTAGTCTACAGGGACGAAATGAGCAGTTCTTC.